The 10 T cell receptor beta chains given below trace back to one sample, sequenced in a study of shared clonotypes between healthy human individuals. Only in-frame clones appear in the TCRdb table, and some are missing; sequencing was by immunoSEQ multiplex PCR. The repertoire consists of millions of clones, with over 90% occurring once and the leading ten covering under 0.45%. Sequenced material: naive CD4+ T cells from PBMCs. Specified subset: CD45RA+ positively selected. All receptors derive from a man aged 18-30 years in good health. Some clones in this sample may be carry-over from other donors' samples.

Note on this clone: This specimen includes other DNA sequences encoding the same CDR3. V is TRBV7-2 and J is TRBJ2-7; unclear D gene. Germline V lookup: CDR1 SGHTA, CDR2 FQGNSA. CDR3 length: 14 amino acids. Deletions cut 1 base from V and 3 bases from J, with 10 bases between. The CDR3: CASSLGGTVYEQYF. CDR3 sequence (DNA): TGTGCCAGCAGCTTAGGTGGCACAGTCTACGAGCAGTACTTC.

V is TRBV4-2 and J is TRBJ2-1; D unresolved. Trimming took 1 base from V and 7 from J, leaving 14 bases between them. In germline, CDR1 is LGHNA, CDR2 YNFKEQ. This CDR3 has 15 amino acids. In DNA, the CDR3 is TGTGCCAGCAGCCAAGTTTCCGCGGATGGGAATGAGCAGTTCTTC. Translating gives CASSQVSADGNEQFF.

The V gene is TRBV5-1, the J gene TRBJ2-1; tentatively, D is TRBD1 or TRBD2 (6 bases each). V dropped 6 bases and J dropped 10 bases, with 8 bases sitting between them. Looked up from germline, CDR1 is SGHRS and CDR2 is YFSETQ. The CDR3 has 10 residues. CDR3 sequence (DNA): TGCGCCAGCATAGGGGGGGAGCAGTTCTTC. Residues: CASIGGEQFF. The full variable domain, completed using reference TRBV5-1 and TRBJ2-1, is KAGVTQTPRYLIKTRGQQVTLSCSPISGHRSVSWYQQTPGQGLQFLFEYFSETQRNKGNFPGRFSGRQFSNSRSEMNVSTLELGDSALYLCASIGGEQFFGPGTRLTVL.

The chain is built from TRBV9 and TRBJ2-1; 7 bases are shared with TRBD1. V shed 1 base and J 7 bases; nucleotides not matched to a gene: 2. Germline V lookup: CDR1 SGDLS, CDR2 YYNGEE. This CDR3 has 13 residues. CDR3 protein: CASSVQQGNEQFF. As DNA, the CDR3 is TGTGCCAGCAGCGTACAACAGGGGAATGAGCAGTTCTTC.

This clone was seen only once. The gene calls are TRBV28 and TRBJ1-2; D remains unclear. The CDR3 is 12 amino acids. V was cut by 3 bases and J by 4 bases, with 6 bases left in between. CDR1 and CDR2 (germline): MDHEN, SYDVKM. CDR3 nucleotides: TGTGCCAGCAGTTTTTCATTCTATGGCTACACCTTC. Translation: CASSFSFYGYTF.

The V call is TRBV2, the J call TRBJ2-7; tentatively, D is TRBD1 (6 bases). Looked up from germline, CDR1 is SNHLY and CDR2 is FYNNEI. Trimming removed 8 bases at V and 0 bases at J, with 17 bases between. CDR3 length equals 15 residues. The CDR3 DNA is TGTGCCAGCGCCACCGACAGGTTTAGCTCCTACGAGCAGTACTTC. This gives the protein CASATDRFSSYEQYF.

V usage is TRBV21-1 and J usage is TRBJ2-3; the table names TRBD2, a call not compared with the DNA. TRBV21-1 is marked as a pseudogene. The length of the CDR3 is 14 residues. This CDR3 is CASRRDGGINTQYF. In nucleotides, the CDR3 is TGTGCCAGCAGGCGGGACGGGGGGATAAATACGCAGTATTTT.

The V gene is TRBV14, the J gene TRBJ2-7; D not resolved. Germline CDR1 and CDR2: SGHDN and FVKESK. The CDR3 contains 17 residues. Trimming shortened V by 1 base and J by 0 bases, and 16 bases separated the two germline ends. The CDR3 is CASSQGGDWFSSYEQYF. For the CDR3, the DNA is TGTGCCAGCAGCCAAGGTGGGGATTGGTTTAGCTCCTACGAGCAGTACTTC.

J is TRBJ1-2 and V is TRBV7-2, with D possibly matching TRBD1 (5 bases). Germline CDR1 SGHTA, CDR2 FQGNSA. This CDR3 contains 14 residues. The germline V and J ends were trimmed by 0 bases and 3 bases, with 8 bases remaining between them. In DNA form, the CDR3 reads TGTGCCAGCAGCTTAGCCGGGGGGGACTATGGCTACACCTTC. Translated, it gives CASSLAGGDYGYTF. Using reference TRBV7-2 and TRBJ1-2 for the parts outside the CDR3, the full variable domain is GAGVSQSPSNKVTEKGKDVELRCDPISGHTALYWYRQSLGQGLEFLIYFQGNSAPDKSGLPSDRFSAERTGGSVSTLTIQRTQQEDSAVYLCASSLAGGDYGYTFGSGTRLTVV.

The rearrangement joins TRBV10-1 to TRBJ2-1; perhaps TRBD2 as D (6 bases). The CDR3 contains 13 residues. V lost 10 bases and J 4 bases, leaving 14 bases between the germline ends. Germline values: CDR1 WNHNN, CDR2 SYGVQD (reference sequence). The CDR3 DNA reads TGCGCCACCTCGACTAGTCGGTACAATGAGCAGTTCTTC. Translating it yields CATSTSRYNEQFF.